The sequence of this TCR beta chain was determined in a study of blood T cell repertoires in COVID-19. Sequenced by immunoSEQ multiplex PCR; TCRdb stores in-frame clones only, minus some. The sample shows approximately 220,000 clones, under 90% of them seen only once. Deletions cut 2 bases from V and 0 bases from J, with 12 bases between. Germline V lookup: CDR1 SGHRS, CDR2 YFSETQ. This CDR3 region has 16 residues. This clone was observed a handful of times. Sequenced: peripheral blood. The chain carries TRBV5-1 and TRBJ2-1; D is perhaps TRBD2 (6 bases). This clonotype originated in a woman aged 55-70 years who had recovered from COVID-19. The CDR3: CASSFTSQHSYNEQFF. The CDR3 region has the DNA TGCGCCAGCAGCTTTACTAGCCAACACTCCTACAATGAGCAGTTCTTC.